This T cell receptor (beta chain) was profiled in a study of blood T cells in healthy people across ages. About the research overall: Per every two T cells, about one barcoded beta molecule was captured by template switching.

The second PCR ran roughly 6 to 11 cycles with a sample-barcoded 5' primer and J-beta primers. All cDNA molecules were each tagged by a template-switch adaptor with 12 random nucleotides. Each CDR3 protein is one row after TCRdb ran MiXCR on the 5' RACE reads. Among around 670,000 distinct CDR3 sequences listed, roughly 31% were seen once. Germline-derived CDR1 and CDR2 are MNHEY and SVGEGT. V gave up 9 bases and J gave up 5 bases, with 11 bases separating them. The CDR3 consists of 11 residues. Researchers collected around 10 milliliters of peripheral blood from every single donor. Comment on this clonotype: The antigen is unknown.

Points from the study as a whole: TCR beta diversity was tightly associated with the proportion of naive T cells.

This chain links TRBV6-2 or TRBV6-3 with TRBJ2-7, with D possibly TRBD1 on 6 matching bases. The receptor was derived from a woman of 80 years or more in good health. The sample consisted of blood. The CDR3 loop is CASEQGHEQYF. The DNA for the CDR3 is TGTGCCAGTGAACAGGGACACGAGCAGTACTTC.